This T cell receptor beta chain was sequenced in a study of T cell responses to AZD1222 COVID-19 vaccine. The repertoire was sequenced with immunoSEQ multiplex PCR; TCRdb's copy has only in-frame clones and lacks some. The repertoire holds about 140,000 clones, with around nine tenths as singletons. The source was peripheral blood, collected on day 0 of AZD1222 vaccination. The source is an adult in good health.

The CDR3 protein is CASSTIPLGLETQYF. The CDR3 DNA reads TGTGCCAGCAGTACTATACCGTTGGGGTTGGAGACCCAGTACTTC. J is TRBJ2-5 and V is TRBV6-5; D gene ambiguous. Trimming left V 5 bases short and J 5 bases short, with 18 bases between. The CDR3 has 15 amino acids. CDR1 and CDR2 (germline): MNHEY, SVGAGI.